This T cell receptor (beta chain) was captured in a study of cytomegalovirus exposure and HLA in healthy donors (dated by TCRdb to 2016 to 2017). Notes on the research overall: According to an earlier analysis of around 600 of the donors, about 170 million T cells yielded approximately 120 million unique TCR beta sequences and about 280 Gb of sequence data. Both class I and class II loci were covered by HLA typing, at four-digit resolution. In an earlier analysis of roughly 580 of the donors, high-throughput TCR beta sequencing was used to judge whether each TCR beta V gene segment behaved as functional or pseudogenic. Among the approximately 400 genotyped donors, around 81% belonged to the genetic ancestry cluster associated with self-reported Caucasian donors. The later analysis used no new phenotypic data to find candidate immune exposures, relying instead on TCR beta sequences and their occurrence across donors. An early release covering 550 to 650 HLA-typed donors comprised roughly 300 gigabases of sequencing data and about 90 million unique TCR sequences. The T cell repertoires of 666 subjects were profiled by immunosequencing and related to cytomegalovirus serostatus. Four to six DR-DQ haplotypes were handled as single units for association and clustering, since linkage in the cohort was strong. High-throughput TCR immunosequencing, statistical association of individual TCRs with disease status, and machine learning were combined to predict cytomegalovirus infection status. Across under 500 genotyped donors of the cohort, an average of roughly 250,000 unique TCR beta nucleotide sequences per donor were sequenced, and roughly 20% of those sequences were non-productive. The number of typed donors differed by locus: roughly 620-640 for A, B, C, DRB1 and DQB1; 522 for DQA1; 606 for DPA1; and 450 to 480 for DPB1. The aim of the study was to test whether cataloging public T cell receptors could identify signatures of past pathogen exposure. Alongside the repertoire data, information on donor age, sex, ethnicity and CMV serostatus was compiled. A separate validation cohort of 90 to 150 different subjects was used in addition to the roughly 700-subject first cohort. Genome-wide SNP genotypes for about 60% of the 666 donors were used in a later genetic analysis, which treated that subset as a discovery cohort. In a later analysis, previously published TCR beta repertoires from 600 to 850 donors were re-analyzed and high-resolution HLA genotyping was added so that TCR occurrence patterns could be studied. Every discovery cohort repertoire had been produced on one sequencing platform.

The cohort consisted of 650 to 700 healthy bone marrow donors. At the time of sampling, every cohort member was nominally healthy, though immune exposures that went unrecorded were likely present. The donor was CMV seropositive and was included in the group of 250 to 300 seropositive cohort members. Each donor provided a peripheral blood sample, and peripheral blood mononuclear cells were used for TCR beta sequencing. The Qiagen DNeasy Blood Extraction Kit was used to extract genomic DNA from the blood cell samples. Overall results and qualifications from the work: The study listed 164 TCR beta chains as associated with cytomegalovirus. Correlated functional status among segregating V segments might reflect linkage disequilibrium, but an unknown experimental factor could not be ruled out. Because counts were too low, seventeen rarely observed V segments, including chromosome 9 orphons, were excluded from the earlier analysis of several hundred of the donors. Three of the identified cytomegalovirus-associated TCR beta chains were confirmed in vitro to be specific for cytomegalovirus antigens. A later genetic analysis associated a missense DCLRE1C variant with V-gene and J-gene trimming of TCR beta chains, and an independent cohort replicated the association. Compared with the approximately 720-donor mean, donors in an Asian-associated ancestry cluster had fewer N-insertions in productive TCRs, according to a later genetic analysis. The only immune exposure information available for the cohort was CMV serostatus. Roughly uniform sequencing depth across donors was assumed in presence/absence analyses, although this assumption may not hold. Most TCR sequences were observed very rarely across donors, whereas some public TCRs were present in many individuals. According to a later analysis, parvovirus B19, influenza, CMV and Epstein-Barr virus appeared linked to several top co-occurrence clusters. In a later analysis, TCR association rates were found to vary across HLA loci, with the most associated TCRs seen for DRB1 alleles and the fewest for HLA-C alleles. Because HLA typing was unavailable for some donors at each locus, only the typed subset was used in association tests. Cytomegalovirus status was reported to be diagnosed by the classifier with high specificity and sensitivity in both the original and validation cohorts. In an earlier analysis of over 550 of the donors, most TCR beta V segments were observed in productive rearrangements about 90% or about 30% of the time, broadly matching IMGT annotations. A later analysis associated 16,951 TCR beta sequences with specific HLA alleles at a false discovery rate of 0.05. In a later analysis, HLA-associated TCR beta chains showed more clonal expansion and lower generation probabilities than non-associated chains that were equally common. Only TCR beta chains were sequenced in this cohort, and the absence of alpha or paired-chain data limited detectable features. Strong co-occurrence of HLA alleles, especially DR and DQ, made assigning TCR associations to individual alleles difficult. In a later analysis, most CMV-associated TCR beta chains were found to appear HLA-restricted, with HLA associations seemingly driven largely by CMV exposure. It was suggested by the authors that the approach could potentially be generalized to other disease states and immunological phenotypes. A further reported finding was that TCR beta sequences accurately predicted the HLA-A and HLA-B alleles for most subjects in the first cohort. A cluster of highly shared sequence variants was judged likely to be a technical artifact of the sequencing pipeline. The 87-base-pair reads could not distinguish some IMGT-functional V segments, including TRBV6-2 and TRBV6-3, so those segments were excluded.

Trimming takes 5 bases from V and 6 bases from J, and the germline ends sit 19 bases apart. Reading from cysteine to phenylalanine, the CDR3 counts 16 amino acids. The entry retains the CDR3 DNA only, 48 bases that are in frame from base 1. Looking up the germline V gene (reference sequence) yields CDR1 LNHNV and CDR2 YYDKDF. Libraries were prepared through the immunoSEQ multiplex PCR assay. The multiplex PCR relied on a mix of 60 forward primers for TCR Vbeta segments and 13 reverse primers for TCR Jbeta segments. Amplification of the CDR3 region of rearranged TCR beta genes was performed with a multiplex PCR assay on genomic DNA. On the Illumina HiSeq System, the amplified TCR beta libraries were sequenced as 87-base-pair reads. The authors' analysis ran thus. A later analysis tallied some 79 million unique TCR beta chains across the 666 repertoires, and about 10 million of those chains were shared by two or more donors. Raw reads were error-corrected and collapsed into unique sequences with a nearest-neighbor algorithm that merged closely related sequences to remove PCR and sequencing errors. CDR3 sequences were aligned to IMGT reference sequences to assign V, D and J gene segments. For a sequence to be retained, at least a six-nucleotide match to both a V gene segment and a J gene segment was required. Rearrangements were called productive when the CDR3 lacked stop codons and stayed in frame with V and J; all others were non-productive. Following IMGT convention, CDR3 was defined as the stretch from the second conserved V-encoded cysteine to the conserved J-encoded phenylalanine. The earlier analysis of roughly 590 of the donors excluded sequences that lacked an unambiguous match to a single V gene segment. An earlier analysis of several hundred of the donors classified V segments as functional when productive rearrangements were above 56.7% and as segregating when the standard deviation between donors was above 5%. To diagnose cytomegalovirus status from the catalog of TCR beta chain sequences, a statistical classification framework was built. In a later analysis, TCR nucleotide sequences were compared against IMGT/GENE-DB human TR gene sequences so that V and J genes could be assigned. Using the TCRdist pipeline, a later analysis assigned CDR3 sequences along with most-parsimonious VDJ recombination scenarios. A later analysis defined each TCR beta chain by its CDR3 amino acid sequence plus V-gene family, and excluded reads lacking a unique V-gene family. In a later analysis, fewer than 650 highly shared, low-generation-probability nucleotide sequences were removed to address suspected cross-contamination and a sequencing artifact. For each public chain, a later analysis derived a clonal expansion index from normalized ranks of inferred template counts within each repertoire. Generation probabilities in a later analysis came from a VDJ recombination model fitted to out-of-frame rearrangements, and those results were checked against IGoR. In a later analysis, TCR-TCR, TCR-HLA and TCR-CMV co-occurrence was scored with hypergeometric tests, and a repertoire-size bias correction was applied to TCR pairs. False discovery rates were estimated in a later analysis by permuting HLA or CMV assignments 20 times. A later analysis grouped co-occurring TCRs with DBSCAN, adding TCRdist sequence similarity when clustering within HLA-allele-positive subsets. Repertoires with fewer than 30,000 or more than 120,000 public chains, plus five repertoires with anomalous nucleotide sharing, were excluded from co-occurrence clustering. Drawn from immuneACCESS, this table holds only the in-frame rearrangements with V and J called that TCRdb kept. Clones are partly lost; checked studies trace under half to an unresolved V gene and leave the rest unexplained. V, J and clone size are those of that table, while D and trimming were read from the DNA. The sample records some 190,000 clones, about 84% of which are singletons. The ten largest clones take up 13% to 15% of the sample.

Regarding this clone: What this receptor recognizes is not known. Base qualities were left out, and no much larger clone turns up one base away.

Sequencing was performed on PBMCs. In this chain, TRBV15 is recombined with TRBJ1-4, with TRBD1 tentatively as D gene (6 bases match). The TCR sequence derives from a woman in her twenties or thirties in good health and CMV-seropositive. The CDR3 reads CATSQPVWGGDEKLFF. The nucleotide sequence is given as TGTGCCACCAGCCAACCGGTTTGGGGGGGCGATGAAAAACTGTTTTTT.